This T cell receptor beta chain was sequenced in a study of vaccination effects on CD4 cells after COVID-19. In the study overall: Three convalescent patients were sampled both early and late post-vaccination. General study points: By a late point after vaccination, infection- and vaccine-induced clones had shrunk markedly through clonal contraction.

The V end lost 1 base, the J end lost 6 bases, and 7 bases lay between the germline ends. CDR1 is SGHRS, CDR2 YFSETQ, per germline. CDR3 length equals 12 residues. The protocol was immunoSEQ multiplex PCR, while the TCRdb copy is restricted to in-frame clones and leaves out a portion. The table lists about 18,000 clones, 76% of them singletons, with 15% to 20% in the top ten. Using viral peptide pools, the ViraFEST assay grew out antigen-specific CD4+ T cells prior to sequencing. With roughly nine days of culture completed, CD4+ T cells were isolated. This individual tested PCR-positive for SARS-CoV-2 infection between March and December 2020. Participants each got two BNT162b2 or mRNA-1273 vaccine doses. PBMC cultures contained 2 million or so cells per well, about 10 IU/ml IL-2 and approximately 9.4 ug/ml peptides. IL-2 medium supplanted half the medium on days 3 and 7. On this clone itself: Antigen specificity is unknown.

The sequencing used CD4+ T cells from PBMCs cultured with SARS-CoV-2 spike peptides, collected after COVID-19 vaccination. The sequence was collected from a human donor who had a prior SARS-CoV-2 infection. The V call is TRBV5-1, the J call TRBJ1-2, with D tentatively TRBD1 (6 bases). Here the CDR3 reads CASSLKGDGYTF. CDR3 bases: TGCGCCAGCAGCTTGAAGGGGGATGGCTACACCTTC.